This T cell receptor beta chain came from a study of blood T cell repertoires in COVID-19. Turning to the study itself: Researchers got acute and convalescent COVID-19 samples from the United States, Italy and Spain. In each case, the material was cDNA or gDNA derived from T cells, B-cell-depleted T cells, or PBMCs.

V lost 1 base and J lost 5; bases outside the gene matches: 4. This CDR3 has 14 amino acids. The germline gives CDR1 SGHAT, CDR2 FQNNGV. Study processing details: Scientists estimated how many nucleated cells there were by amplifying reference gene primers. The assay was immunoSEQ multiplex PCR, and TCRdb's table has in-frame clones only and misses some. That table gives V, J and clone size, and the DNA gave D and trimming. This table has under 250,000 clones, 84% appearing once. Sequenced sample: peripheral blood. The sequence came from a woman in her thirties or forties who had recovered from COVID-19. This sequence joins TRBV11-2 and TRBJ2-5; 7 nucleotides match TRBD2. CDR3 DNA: TGTGCCAGCAGCTTAGTTGGGGGAGGGGAGACCCAGTACTTC. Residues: CASSLVGGGETQYF.